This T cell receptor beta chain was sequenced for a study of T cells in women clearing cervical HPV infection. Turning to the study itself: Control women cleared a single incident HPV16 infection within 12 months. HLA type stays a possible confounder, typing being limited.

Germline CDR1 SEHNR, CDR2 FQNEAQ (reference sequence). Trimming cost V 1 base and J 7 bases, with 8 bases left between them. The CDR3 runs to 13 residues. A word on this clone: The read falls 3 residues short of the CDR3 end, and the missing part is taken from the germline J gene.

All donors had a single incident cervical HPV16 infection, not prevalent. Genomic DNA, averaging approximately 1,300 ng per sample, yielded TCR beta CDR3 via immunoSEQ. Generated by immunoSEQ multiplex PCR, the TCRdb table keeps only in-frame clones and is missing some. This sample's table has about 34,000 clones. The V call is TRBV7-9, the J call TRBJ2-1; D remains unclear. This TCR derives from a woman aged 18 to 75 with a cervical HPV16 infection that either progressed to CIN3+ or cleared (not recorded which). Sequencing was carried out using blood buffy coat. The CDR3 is CASSLGTANEQFF. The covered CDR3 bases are TGTGCCAGCAGCTTAGGTACAGCTAATGAG.